The clone carrying this TCR beta chain has only a few counts. In the source study's methods: Reference gene primer amplification gave estimated nucleated cell counts. TCRdb's copy holds only in-frame clones and misses some; the assay was immunoSEQ multiplex PCR. V, J and clone size are taken as reported in that table, and D and trimming were inferred from the DNA itself. This table holds around 110,000 clones, approximately 80% found once. V was pared by 3 bases and J by 6 bases, with 11 bases between. Looked up from germline, CDR1 is MNHEY and CDR2 is SVGAGI. This CDR3 has 13 amino acids. The sample belongs to a study of blood T cell repertoires in COVID-19. About the study: The United States, Italy and Spain were the sources of the acute and convalescent COVID-19 samples. Sample material is recorded as cDNA or gDNA derived from T cells, B-cell-depleted T cells, or PBMCs.

The chain joins TRBV6-5 to TRBJ1-1, with D perhaps matching TRBD1 (6 bases). The receptor comes from a man in his sixties or seventies with active or convalescent COVID-19. The material sequenced was peripheral blood. CDR3 loop: CASSYQQGPEAFF. In DNA form, the CDR3 reads TGTGCCAGCAGTTATCAACAGGGACCTGAAGCTTTCTTT.